The present T cell receptor beta chain was sequenced within a study of blood T cell repertoires in COVID-19. About the study: COVID-19 samples from acute and convalescent phases originated in the United States, Italy and Spain.

This clone has only a few counts. Profiled with immunoSEQ multiplex PCR; TCRdb holds only in-frame clones, not every one. The table includes about 140,000 clones, more than 65% detected once. Germline CDR1 is MDHEN and CDR2 is SYDVKM. V was shortened by 6 bases and J by 8 bases, with 20 bases between the two germline ends. CDR3 length: 14 residues. What was sequenced was peripheral blood. The receptor was derived from an elderly man with acute or convalescent COVID-19. The gene calls are TRBV28 and TRBJ2-7, with a possible D match to TRBD2 (6 bases). CDR3 protein: CASRPRDSLWQQYF. The CDR3 nucleotides read TGTGCCAGCAGACCCCGGGACTCTTTGTGGCAGCAGTACTTC.